A selection of T cell receptor beta chains follows, all from one sample in a study of cytomegalovirus exposure and HLA in healthy donors. Measured with immunoSEQ multiplex PCR; TCRdb has only the in-frame clones, and not every one. This sample has 110,000 to 150,000 clones, with around 9.7% found just once. The sample taken for sequencing was PBMCs. These receptors were obtained from a man aged 50 or older in good health and CMV-seronegative. Both conserved end residues are part of each CDR3. Fields, in order: J gene, V gene, D gene, clone size, CDR3 DNA, CDR3 protein. The D gene is left open where the match is weak. A row's size may be missing; if present it is once, few, many or a size class.

>TRBJ1-5|TRBV6-1|NA|few
TGTGCCAGCAGTGATCTGAGTCTATATAGCAATCAGCCCCAGCATTTT
CASSDLSLYSNQPQHF
>TRBJ2-7|TRBV15|TRBD2|few
TGTGCCACCAGCAGGGTTGTGGGGGAGGGCTACGAGCAGTACTTC
CATSRVVGEGYEQYF
>TRBJ1-4|TRBV9|NA|few
TGTGCCAGCAGCGTTTCCGCGGCAACTAATGAAAAACTGTTTTTT
CASSVSAATNEKLFF
>TRBJ2-1|TRBV9|NA|NA
TGTGCCAGCAGCGTTAGGTGGGAGTACAATGAGCAGTTCTTC
CASSVRWEYNEQFF
>TRBJ1-5|TRBV2|TRBD1|few
TGTGCCAGCAACCTCAACAGGGGTAATCAGCCCCAGCATTTT
CASNLNRGNQPQHF
>TRBJ2-3|TRBV4-2|TRBD2|NA
TGTGCCAGCAGCCAAGATGCCCTCACTAGCGGGAGCGGGACAGATACGCAGTATTTT
CASSQDALTSGSGTDTQYF
>TRBJ1-5|TRBV30|TRBD1|NA
TGTGCCTGGAGTCCGGACAGGGATCAGCCCCAGCATTTT
CAWSPDRDQPQHF
>TRBJ1-1|TRBV11-2|TRBD1|few
TGTGCCAGCAGCTTAGATCCTTGGACAGGGGGAAACACTGAAGCTTTCTTT
CASSLDPWTGGNTEAFF
>TRBJ2-3|TRBV29-1|TRBD1|NA
TGCAGCGTTGTAACAGGGGGCACAGATACGCAGTATTTT
CSVVTGGTDTQYF
>TRBJ2-7|TRBV2|NA|few
TGTGCCAGCTCGGACTCTGCCGGGTACGAGCAGTACTTC
CASSDSAGYEQYF
>TRBJ1-1|TRBV5-6|NA|few
TGTGCCAGCAGCTTGGTGGGGGGGCCCACTGAAGCTTTCTTT
CASSLVGGPTEAFF
>TRBJ2-7|TRBV2|TRBD2|few
TGTGCCAGCCTACTAGCGTTCTACGAGCAGTACTTC
CASLLAFYEQYF
>TRBJ1-6|TRBV10-3|NA|NA
TGTGCCATCAGTGAGTCCTCCAGTACTTCACCCCTCCACTTT
CAISESSSTSPLHF
>TRBJ2-3|TRBV5-1|TRBD2|NA
TGCGCCAGCAGCTTCTCGCGGGAGACAGATACGCAGTATTTT
CASSFSRETDTQYF
>TRBJ1-2|TRBV5-4|TRBD1|few
TGTGCCAGCAGTTACCAGGGGGACAGCAAAGATCTCTTCTTC
CASSYQGDSKDLFF
>TRBJ2-3|TRBV19|TRBD1|few
TGTGCCAGTAGTACCGGGACAGGGTCGGTCAACACAGATACGCAGTATTTT
CASSTGTGSVNTDTQYF
>TRBJ2-3|TRBV5-1|TRBD2|NA
TGCGCCAGCAGCCCCGGACTAGCGGGAGAGGTCACAGATACGCAGTATTTT
CASSPGLAGEVTDTQYF